Sequencing of this TCR beta chain was carried out in a study of T cells in Graves' hyperthyroidism and ophthalmopathy. This clonotype came up many times. As yet, its antigen is unknown. Whole-study findings and limits: Within blood appeared most thyroid clonotypes that had expanded above 0.001.

What was amplified from RNA transcripts were TCR beta CDR3 regions. The HTBI primer set was used in a first-round RT-PCR of the TCR CDR3. TCRdb itself ran the multiplex PCR reads through MiXCR, one entry per CDR3 protein. The data contain some 620,000 distinct CDR3 sequences, 16% of them singletons. Per the germline V gene, CDR1 is SNHLY and CDR2 is FYNNEI. With 4 bases removed from V and 0 bases from J, the gap between germline ends came to 7 bases. The CDR3 covers 14 residues. The clonotype originates from a woman in her twenties or thirties with Graves' hyperthyroidism. Sequencing was done on a sample of blood. V is TRBV2 and J is TRBJ1-5; D remains unclear. CDR3 in amino acids: CASSGPNSNQPQHF. CDR3 sequence (DNA): TGTGCCAGCAGTGGACCCAATAGCAATCAGCCCCAGCATTTT.